Following are 14 T cell receptor beta chains from one sample sequenced in a study of blood T cells in healthy people across ages. Then a second PCR, running roughly 7 to 11 cycles, was carried out with a sample-barcoded 5' primer and a J-beta primer mix. TCRdb independently ran MiXCR on the 5' RACE reads; one entry per CDR3 protein. The sample shows roughly 720,000 distinct CDR3 sequences, less than 70% of them seen only once. Input material: blood. The receptor source for this set is an elderly man in good health.

The chain is built from TRBV18 and TRBJ2-5; TRBD2 matches at 12 bases. CDR3 length equals 16 residues. Germline CDR1 reads KGHSH; CDR2 reads LQKENI. V shed 5 bases, J shed 11 bases, and the junction held 15 bases outside the gene matches. The CDR3 sequence: CASSSTTSGSLNEQYF. In DNA, the CDR3 is TGTGCCAGCTCATCCACGACTAGCGGGAGTTTGAATGAGCAGTACTTC. The whole variable domain, remainder taken from reference TRBV18 and TRBJ2-5, is NAGVMQNPRHLVRRRGQEARLRCSPMKGHSHVYWYRQLPEEGLKFMVYLQKENIIDESGMPKERFSAEFPKEGPSILRIQQVVRGDSAAYFCASSSTTSGSLNEQYFGPGTRLLVL.

This chain joins TRBV28 and TRBJ2-1; 10 bases align to TRBD2. Germline lookup yields CDR1 MDHEN and CDR2 SYDVKM. This CDR3 spans 14 amino acids. Unmatched junction bases numbered 15, after V lost 7 bases and J lost 15 bases. CDR3 in DNA: TGTGCCAGCAACACCGGGACTAGCGCGTCCTCAGGGTTCTTC. Its translation: CASNTGTSASSGFF.

The chain has TRBV20-1 and TRBJ2-7, with 9 nucleotides matching TRBD1. Germline loops: CDR1 DFQATT, CDR2 SNEGSKA (reference sequence). Losses at the gene ends were 2 bases for V and 0 bases for J; bases not matched to a gene: 8. The CDR3 is 16 residues long. CDR3 nucleotides: TGCAGTGCTAGAAGGGACAGGGTTCTTTTCTCCTACGAGCAGTACTTC. It encodes CSARRDRVLFSYEQYF.

For this clonotype: An end of the junction differs from the germline gene, which may be a read error. The chain is built from TRBV20-1 and TRBJ2-7; 7 nucleotides agree with TRBD2. The CDR3 has 14 amino acids. From germline, CDR1 is DFQATT and CDR2 SNEGSKA (reference sequence). The chain's CDR3 is CSALPIAGDGEQYF. The DNA of the CDR3 is TGTAGTGCCCTCCCCATCGCGGGAGATGGTGAGCAGTACTTC.

The gene calls are TRBV30 and TRBJ1-6; TRBD1 agrees at 7 bases. With V trimmed by 0 bases and J by 6 bases, 5 bases remained unmatched. The CDR3 contains 15 residues. Germline CDR1 is GTSNPN and CDR2 is SVGIG (reference sequence). CDR3 amino acids: CAWSVKGAPNSPLHF. CDR3 coding DNA: TGTGCCTGGAGTGTAAAGGGGGCGCCTAATTCACCCCTCCACTTT.

This clonotype was recorded a few times. This chain joins TRBV6-1 and TRBJ2-7; 8 bases are a match to TRBD2. The trim removed 9 bases at V and 0 bases at J, leaving 10 bases unmatched. The CDR3 is made up of 15 amino acids. Germline V gene data show CDR1 as MNHNS and CDR2 as SASEGT. The CDR3 protein is CARVTLAGSSYEQYF. CDR3 nucleotide sequence: TGTGCCAGGGTAACGTTAGCGGGATCCTCCTACGAGCAGTACTTC.

The chain employs TRBV6-6 and TRBJ2-2; 12 nucleotides align to TRBD2. Germline CDR1 and CDR2: MNHNY and SVGAGI (reference sequence). This CDR3 spans 14 amino acids. V lost 4 bases to trimming and J lost 6 bases; unmatched junction nucleotides: 0. Written as DNA, the CDR3 is TGTGCCAGCAGTTCTAGCGGGGGGGCCGGGGAGCTGTTTTTT. Amino acid sequence: CASSSSGGAGELFF.

The V and J genes are TRBV10-3 and TRBJ1-2; TRBD1 aligns across 10 bases. V was pared by 2 bases and J by 6 bases, with 3 bases of the junction left unmatched. In germline, CDR1 is ENHRY, CDR2 SYGVKD. The CDR3 contains 14 residues. DNA for the CDR3: TGTGCCATCAGTGAGGGACAGGGGGGGCATGGCTACACCTTC. It translates to CAISEGQGGHGYTF.

To note about this clonotype: This could be a read error, since a much larger clone is one nucleotide away. The V and J genes are TRBV5-6 and TRBJ2-3, with 7 bases lining up with TRBD1. Germline V gene sequence: CDR1 SGHDT, CDR2 YYEEEE. The CDR3 is 16 residues long. The CDR3 here is CASSFYRGSSTGTQYF. The DNA of the CDR3 is TGTGCCAGCAGCTTCTACAGGGGCAGTAGCACAGGTACGCAGTATTTT.

This rearrangement joins TRBV3-1 to TRBJ2-1, with TRBD2 identical over 16 bases. Per germline, CDR1 LGHDT and CDR2 YNNKEL (reference sequence). CDR3 length equals 15 residues. V was clipped by 4 bases and J by 13 bases; unmatched bases: 7. The CDR3 bases are TGTGCCAGCAGCCCGGGGACTAGCGGGAGGGCATACCAGTTCTTC. It encodes CASSPGTSGRAYQFF.

This clonotype was observed at least ten times. The chain couples TRBV24-1 to TRBJ2-1; the D is unclear. The J call may be mistaken, given a closer DNA end match to TRBJ2-7. There are 11 residues in the CDR3. Germline V lookup: CDR1 KGHDR, CDR2 SFDVKD. Here the CDR3 DNA reads TGTGCCACCAGTTCCCACAATGAGCAGTACTTC. Its translation: CATSSHNEQYF.

The V call is TRBV20-1, the J call TRBJ2-1; TRBD1 aligns across 10 bases. V lost 5 bases and J lost 6; bases outside the gene matches: 7. Per germline, CDR1 DFQATT and CDR2 SNEGSKA (reference sequence). The CDR3 loop spans 14 amino acids. CDR3 protein: CSAGTGAAFNEQFF. The CDR3 DNA is TGCAGTGCTGGGACAGGGGCAGCTTTCAATGAGCAGTTCTTC.

Details on this clonotype: A read error may be the cause here, since a much bigger clone is one base away. The gene calls are TRBV10-2 and TRBJ2-4; D uncertain. The J call may be wrong; the DNA end is better matched by TRBJ2-5. From germline, CDR1 is WSHSY and CDR2 SAAADI. The CDR3 spans 14 residues. The CDR3 DNA is TGCGCCAGCAGTGATGGAACTCTTCGAGAGACCCAGTACTTC. As protein: CASSDGTLRETQYF.

The chain has TRBV2 and TRBJ2-3; 8 bases are a match to TRBD1. Per the germline V gene, CDR1 is SNHLY and CDR2 is FYNNEI. The V segment lost 6 bases and the J segment 5 bases; nucleotides outside the gene matches: 7. The CDR3 is 14 amino acids. CDR3 sequence reads: CASRLGTGGDTQYF. In DNA form, the CDR3 reads TGTGCCAGCAGACTCGGGACAGGTGGAGATACGCAGTATTTT.